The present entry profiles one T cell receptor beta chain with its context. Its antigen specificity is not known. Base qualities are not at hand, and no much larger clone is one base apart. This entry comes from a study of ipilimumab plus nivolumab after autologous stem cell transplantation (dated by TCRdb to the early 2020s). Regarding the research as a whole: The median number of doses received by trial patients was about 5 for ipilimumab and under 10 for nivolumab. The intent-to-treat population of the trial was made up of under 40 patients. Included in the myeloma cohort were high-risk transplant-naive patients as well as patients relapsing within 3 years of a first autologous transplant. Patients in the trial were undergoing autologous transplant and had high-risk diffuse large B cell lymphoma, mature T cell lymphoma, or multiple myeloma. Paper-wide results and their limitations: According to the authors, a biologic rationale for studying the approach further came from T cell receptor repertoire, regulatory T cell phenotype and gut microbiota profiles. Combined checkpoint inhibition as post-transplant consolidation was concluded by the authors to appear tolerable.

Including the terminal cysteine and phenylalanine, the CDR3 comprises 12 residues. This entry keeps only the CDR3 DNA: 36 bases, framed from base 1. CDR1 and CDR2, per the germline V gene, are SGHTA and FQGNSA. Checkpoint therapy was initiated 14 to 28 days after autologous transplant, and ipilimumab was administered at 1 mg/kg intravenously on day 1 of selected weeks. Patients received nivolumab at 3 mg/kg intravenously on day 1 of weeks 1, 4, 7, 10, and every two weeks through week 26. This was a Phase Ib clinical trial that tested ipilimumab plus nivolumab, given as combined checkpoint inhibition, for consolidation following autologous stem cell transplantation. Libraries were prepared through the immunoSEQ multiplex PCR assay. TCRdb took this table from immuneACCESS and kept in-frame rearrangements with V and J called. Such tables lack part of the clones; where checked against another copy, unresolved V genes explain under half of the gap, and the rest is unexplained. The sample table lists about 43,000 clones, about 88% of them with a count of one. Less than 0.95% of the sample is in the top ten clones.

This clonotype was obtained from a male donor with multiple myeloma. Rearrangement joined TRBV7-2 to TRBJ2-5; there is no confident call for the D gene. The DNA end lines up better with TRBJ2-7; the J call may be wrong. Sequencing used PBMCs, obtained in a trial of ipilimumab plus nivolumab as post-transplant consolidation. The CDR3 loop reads CASSPNGYEQYF. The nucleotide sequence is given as TGTGCCAGCAGCCCTAATGGGTACGAGCAGTACTTC.